The 8 T cell receptor beta chains listed next were all sequenced from one sample in a study of vaccination and CD4 T cells after COVID-19. Their antigen targets remain unknown. The treatment was: approximately 9-day PBMC culture with coronavirus spike peptide pools or control peptides (ViraFEST assay). An Oncomine TCR Beta short-read assay was used to sequence the DNA from cultured CD4+ T cells. MiXCR, applied by TCRdb to the PCR reads, yields one record per CDR3 protein. Of some 10,000 distinct CDR3 sequences in the sample, approximately 50% are singletons; the top ten hold less than 10%. Material for sequencing was CD4+ T cells from blood, cultured in vitro. These TCRs come from a human donor who had recovered from COVID-19.

This chain links TRBV19 with TRBJ1-6; TRBD1 matches 7 bases. This CDR3 has 15 amino acids. Germline CDR1 is LNHDA and CDR2 is SQIVND (reference sequence). V lost 6 bases, J lost 6 bases, and 8 bases stayed unmatched. The chain's CDR3 is CASSGRRDSNSPLHF. Here the CDR3 DNA reads TGTGCCAGTAGCGGCCGCCGGGACAGTAATTCACCCCTCCACTTT.

The chain uses TRBV21-1 and TRBJ2-3. TRBV21-1 is a listed pseudogene. The CDR3 runs to 13 residues. Written as DNA, the CDR3 is TGTGCCAGCAGCAAAACCCGCACAGATACGCAGTATTTT. This sequence encodes CASSKTRTDTQYF.

The sample holds a few counts of this clonotype. This chain joins TRBV11-2 and TRBJ1-3; the match to TRBD1 covers 10 bases. The germline CDR1 and CDR2 sequences are SGHAT and FQNNGV. This CDR3 spans 15 amino acids. Trimming removed 4 bases from V and 4 bases from J; junction bases left unmatched: 4. Here the CDR3 reads CASSSLGQGGNTIYF. As DNA, the CDR3 is TGTGCCAGCAGCTCATTGGGACAGGGGGGAAACACCATATATTTT.

In its sample, this clonotype was seen a few times. CDR3 nucleotides: TGTGCCAGTAAACAGACGGACCGGGCGGAGACCCAGTACTTC. Amino acids: CASKQTDRAETQYF. J is TRBJ2-5 and V is TRBV19; no firm D call. CDR1 is LNHDA, CDR2 SQIVND, per germline (reference sequence). The V gene lost 7 bases and the J gene lost 5 bases, with 17 bases spanning the gap. The CDR3 length is 14 residues.

This chain uses TRBV6-1 with TRBJ1-1; the D is unclear. Germline V gene sequence: CDR1 MNHNS, CDR2 SASEGT. The ends were cut back, 5 bases at V and 4 bases at J, with 8 bases in the middle. The CDR3 is 12 residues long. The CDR3 DNA reads as TGTGCCAGCAGTCCCCTCGGCACTGAAGCTTTCTTT. Translation: CASSPLGTEAFF.

The chain is built from TRBV11-3 and TRBJ2-1; maybe TRBD1 (5 bases). Trimming took 6 bases from V and 0 from J, leaving 12 bases between them. Germline V gene sequence: CDR1 SGHNT, CDR2 YENEEA. There are 15 residues in the CDR3. Written as DNA, the CDR3 is TGTGCCAGCAGGGTTGCAGGGTTCTCCTACAATGAGCAGTTCTTC. The encoded protein is CASRVAGFSYNEQFF.

This chain joins TRBV15 and TRBJ1-2; no firm D call. Germline loops: CDR1 LNHNV, CDR2 YYDKDF (reference sequence). This CDR3 comprises 14 residues. Trimming took off 2 bases at V and 0 bases at J, with 7 bases between the two ends. CDR3 region: CATSRRIANYGYTF. The CDR3 DNA reads TGTGCCACCAGCAGACGGATCGCTAACTATGGCTACACCTTC.

The chain employs TRBV5-5 and TRBJ2-2; no firm D call. CDR1 is SGHKS and CDR2 is YYEKEE in the germline V gene (reference sequence). The CDR3 totals 13 residues. V lost 3 bases and J 7 bases, leaving 10 bases between the germline ends. The CDR3 loop is CASSSMSYGELFF. Written as DNA, the CDR3 is TGTGCCAGCAGCTCGATGAGTTACGGGGAGCTGTTTTTT. The full variable domain, in which reference TRBV5-5 and TRBJ2-2 provide the parts outside the CDR3, is DAGVTQSPTHLIKTRGQQVTLRCSPISGHKSVSWYQQVLGQGPQFIFQYYEKEERGRGNFPDRFSARQFPNYSSELNVNALLLGDSALYLCASSSMSYGELFFGEGSRLTVL.